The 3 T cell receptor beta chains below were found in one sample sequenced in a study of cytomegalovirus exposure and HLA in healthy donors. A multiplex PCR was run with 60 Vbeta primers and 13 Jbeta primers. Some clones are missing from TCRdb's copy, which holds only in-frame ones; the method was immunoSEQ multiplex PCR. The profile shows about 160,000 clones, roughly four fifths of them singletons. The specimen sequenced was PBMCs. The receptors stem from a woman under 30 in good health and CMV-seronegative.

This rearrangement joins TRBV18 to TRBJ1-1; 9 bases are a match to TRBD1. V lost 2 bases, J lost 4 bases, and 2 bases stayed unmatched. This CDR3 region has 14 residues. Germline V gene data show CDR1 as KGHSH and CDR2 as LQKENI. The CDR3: CASSPEQGATEAFF. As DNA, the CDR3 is TGTGCCAGCTCACCAGAACAGGGGGCCACTGAAGCTTTCTTT.

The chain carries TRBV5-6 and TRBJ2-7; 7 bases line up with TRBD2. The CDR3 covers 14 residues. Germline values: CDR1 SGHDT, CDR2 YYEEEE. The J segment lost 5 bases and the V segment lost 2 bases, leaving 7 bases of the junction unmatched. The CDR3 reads CASSFGTISHEQYF. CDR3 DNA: TGTGCCAGCAGCTTCGGGACTATCTCACACGAGCAGTACTTC. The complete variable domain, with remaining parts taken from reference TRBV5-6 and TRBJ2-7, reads DAGVTQSPTHLIKTRGQQVTLRCSPKSGHDTVSWYQQALGQGPQFIFQYYEEEERQRGNFPDRFSGHQFPNYSSELNVNALLLGDSALYLCASSFGTISHEQYFGPGTRLTVT.

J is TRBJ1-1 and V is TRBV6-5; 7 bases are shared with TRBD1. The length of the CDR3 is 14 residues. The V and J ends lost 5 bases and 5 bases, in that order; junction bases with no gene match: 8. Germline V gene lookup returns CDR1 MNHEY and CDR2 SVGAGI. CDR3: CASSRETGSTEAFF. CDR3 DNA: TGTGCCAGCAGTCGTGAGACAGGGTCGACTGAAGCTTTCTTT.